This T cell receptor beta chain was obtained from a study of T cell changes during pregnancy in multiple sclerosis. Using immunoSEQ multiplex PCR, the repertoire was profiled, and TCRdb retains in-frame clones only, with some absent. Of roughly 40,000 clones in the sample, around nine tenths were seen once. There are 17 residues in the CDR3. V was cut by 0 bases and J by 0 bases, with 10 bases left in between. Germline V gene sequence: CDR1 SGHKS, CDR2 YYEKEE (reference sequence). The chain combines TRBV5-5 with TRBJ2-6, with a tentative D call TRBD1 (5 bases). The sequences come from CD4+ T cells from peripheral blood mononuclear cells, collected in the first trimester of pregnancy. The source of this sequence is a female donor with multiple sclerosis, enrolled in a pregnancy study. In nucleotides, the CDR3 is TGTGCCAGCAGCTTGGTGGCGGACACCTCTGGGGCCAACGTCCTGACTTTC. The encoded protein is CASSLVADTSGANVLTF.